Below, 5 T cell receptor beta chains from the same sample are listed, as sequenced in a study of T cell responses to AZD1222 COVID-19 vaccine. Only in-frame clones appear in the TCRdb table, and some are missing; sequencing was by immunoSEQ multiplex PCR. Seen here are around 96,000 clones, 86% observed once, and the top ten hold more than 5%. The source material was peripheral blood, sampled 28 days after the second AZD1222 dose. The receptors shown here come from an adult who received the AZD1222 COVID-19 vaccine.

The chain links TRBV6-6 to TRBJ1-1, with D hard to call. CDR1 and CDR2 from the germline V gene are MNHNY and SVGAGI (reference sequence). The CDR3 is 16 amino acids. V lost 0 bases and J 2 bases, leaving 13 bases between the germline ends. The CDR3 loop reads CASSYSTSKGNTEAFF. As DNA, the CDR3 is TGTGCCAGCAGTTACTCGACCAGCAAGGGCAACACTGAAGCTTTCTTT.

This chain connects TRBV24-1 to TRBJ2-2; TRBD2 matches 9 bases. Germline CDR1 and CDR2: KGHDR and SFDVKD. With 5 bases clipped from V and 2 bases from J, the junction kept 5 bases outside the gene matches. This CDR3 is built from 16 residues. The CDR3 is CATSGLAGRNTGELFF. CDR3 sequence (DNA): TGTGCCACCAGTGGGCTAGCGGGGAGAAACACCGGGGAGCTGTTTTTT.

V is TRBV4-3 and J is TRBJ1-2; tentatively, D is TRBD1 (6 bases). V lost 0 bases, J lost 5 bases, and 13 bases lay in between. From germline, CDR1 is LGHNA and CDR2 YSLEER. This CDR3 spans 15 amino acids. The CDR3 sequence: CASSQDRGGAYGYTF. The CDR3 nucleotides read TGCGCCAGCAGCCAAGATCGGGGGGGCGCGTATGGCTACACCTTC.

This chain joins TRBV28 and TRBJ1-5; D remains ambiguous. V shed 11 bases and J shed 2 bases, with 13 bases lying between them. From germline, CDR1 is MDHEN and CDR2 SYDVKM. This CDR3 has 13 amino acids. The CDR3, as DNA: TGTGCCGCCCTCGCTGGGGGCAATCAGCCCCAGCATTTT. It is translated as CAALAGGNQPQHF.

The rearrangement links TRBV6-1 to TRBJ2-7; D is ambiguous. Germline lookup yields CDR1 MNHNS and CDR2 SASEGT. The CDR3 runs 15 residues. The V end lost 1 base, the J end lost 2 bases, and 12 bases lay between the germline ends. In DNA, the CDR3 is TGTGCCAGCAGTGAAGGTGAAGGGATCACCTACGAGCAGTACTTC. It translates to CASSEGEGITYEQYF.